Listed below are T cell receptor beta chains from one sample, sequenced in a study of control samples from healthy donors and cancer patients. Some clones are missing from TCRdb's copy, which holds only in-frame ones; the method was immunoSEQ multiplex PCR. Here the sample spans roughly 130,000 clones, under 95% being singletons. The sequenced material came from PBMCs. The receptors stem from a man aged 50 to 59 with head and neck cancer. CDR3s include the opening cysteine and the closing phenylalanine or tryptophan. A D gene is named only where the DNA matches it firmly. Clone size, where shown, is once, few, many, or a class for clones that have expanded.

>TRBD1|.|TRBJ2-7|TRBV18
CASSMGQGTYEQYF
TGTGCCAGCTCAATGGGACAGGGCACATACGAGCAGTACTTC
>.|.|TRBJ1-1|TRBV19
CATRRDLSAEAFF
TGTGCGACAAGGAGGGATTTGAGCGCTGAAGCTTTCTTT
>.|.|TRBJ1-6|TRBV6-5
CASSFRPGSYNSPLHF
TGTGCCAGCAGTTTCAGACCGGGAAGTTATAATTCACCCCTCCACTTT
>TRBD2|.|TRBJ2-5|TRBV5-1
CASSPTSAQETQYF
TGCGCCAGCAGCCCAACTAGCGCGCAAGAGACCCAGTACTTC
>TRBD1|.|TRBJ1-2|TRBV18
CASSLGRGNGYTF
TGTGCCAGCTCACTGGGCAGGGGGAATGGCTACACCTTC
>TRBD1|.|TRBJ2-7|TRBV7-2
CASSLGTGDEQYF
TGTGCCAGCAGCTTAGGGACAGGGGACGAGCAGTACTTC
>.|.|TRBJ1-2|TRBV19
CASTPTEGNTYGYTF
TGTGCCAGTACCCCTACTGAGGGGAACACCTATGGCTACACCTTC
>TRBD2|.|TRBJ2-1|TRBV24-1
CATSPRRAGDNEQFF
TGTGCCACCAGCCCCAGGAGGGCGGGAGACAATGAGCAGTTCTTC
>TRBD1|.|TRBJ2-2|TRBV15
CATSRVFWDRGNTGELFF
TGTGCCACCAGCAGAGTATTTTGGGACAGGGGAAACACCGGGGAGCTGTTTTTT
>TRBD2|.|TRBJ2-1|TRBV7-6
CASSSGLAGNNEQFF
TGTGCCAGCAGCTCTGGACTAGCGGGGAACAATGAGCAGTTCTTC
>TRBD1|.|TRBJ2-5|TRBV29-1
CSVPAGQGLRETQYF
TGCAGCGTTCCAGCCGGACAGGGTCTACGAGAGACCCAGTACTTC
>.|.|TRBJ2-3|TRBV28
CASSLFGGDSTDTQYF
TGTGCCAGCAGTTTATTCGGGGGAGACAGCACAGATACGCAGTATTTT
>.|.|TRBJ1-5|TRBV28
CAVGRGPNQPQHF
TGTGCCGTAGGACGGGGCCCCAATCAGCCCCAGCATTTT
>.|.|TRBJ2-2|TRBV9
CASSLDRGLGELFF
TGTGCCAGCAGCCTCGACCGGGGCTTGGGGGAGCTGTTTTTT
>.|few|TRBJ2-5|TRBV29-1
CSVLTGLDGETQYF
TGCAGCGTGTTAACAGGTCTCGACGGGGAGACCCAGTACTTC
>.|.|TRBJ2-2|TRBV18
CASSPINTGELFF
TGTGCCAGCTCACCAATCAACACCGGGGAGCTGTTTTTT
>TRBD2|.|TRBJ2-7|TRBV30
CAWSRLAGGEGQYF
TGTGCCTGGTCAAGACTAGCGGGGGGAGAGGGGCAGTACTTC
>.|.|TRBJ1-6|TRBV28
CASSLWGKGSYNSPLHF
TGTGCCAGCAGTTTATGGGGAAAAGGCTCCTATAATTCACCCCTCCACTTT
>TRBD2|.|TRBJ2-1|TRBV9
CASSVAGNGGAYEQFF
TGTGCCAGCAGCGTAGCTGGGAACGGGGGGGCATATGAGCAGTTCTTC
>.|.|TRBJ2-3|TRBV30
CAWSVLGTSDTQYF
TGTGCCTGGAGTGTACTAGGGACCTCAGATACGCAGTATTTT